A single sample is the source of the 27 T cell receptor beta chains below, sequenced in a study of T-cell reconstitution after alpha-beta-depleted transplantation in children. Unique molecular identifiers featured in how the TCRbeta library was prepared. Each CDR3 protein gets one entry after TCRdb re-called the PCR reads with MiXCR. The sample has about 440,000 distinct CDR3 sequences; approximately 42% are singletons. Sequences were derived from PBMCs, sampled before TCRalphabeta/CD19-depleted stem cell transplant. The receptor source for this set is a girl aged 2 to 10 with aplastic anemia, due to receive a stem cell transplant.

This sequence joins TRBV4-1 and TRBJ2-1, with 10 bases that match TRBD2. Germline V lookup: CDR1 MGHRA, CDR2 YSYEKL. Trimming removed 4 bases from V and 2 bases from J; junction bases left unmatched: 5. The CDR3 length is 16 residues. This CDR3 is CASSRGGTSAYNEQFF. In DNA, the CDR3 is TGCGCCAGCAGCCGTGGGGGGACTAGCGCCTACAATGAGCAGTTCTTC.

This chain joins TRBV30 and TRBJ1-5, with D possibly being TRBD1 (6 bases). The germline V and J ends were trimmed by 4 bases and 5 bases, with 12 bases remaining between them. Germline-derived CDR1 and CDR2 are GTSNPN and SVGIG (reference sequence). The CDR3 is 13 residues long. CDR3 amino acids: CAWNRGIDQPQHF. Written as DNA, the CDR3 is TGTGCCTGGAATAGGGGGATTGATCAGCCCCAGCATTTT.

This clonotype showed up just once. The rearrangement uses TRBV5-1 and TRBJ2-1, with TRBD2 matching 9 bases. The CDR3 spans 14 residues. Germline V gives CDR1 SGHRS, CDR2 YFSETQ. The J segment lost 5 bases and the V segment lost 5 bases, leaving 5 bases of the junction unmatched. CDR3 DNA: TGCGCCAGCAGGAGAGCGGGGGGCGACAATGAGCAGTTCTTC. Translated, it gives CASRRAGGDNEQFF.

Written as DNA, the CDR3 is TGTGCCAGCCTCAGAGGGGGGGAAGGAGAAAAACTGTTTTTT. This sequence encodes CASLRGGEGEKLFF. V usage is TRBV6-1 and J usage is TRBJ1-4, with D possibly matching TRBD1 (6 bases). Germline V gene lookup returns CDR1 MNHNS and CDR2 SASEGT. This CDR3 has 14 residues. The V end was cut by 8 bases, the J end by 8 bases, with 18 bases between.

This clonotype was seen a few times. Given a much more abundant clone one base away, this may be a read error. The chain combines TRBV7-8 with TRBJ2-6, with 7 nucleotides matching TRBD1. The V gene's germline CDR1 is SGHVS and CDR2 FQNEAQ. CDR3 length: 18 amino acids. Germline trimming cut 1 base from V and 5 bases from J; bases unmatched to any gene: 11. The CDR3 loop reads CASSLGVRGISWANVLTF. As DNA, the CDR3 is TGTGCCAGCAGCTTAGGGGTCAGGGGGATATCTTGGGCCAACGTCCTGACTTTC. Using reference TRBV7-8 and TRBJ2-6 for the parts outside the CDR3, the full variable domain is GAGVSQSPRYKVAKRGQDVALRCDPISGHVSLFWYQQALGQGPEFLTYFQNEAQLDKSGLPSDRFFAERPEGSVSTLKIQRTQQEDSAVYLCASSLGVRGISWANVLTFGAGSRLTVL.

V is TRBV18 and J is TRBJ2-1; a weak D match, TRBD2 (6 bases). Trimming stripped 3 bases from V and 10 bases from J, with 16 bases between. This CDR3 has 14 amino acids. The germline gives CDR1 KGHSH, CDR2 LQKENI. CDR3 nucleotides: TGTGCCAGCTCACCCGCGGGACTCACCAACGAGCAGTTCTTC. Encoded protein: CASSPAGLTNEQFF.

The chain combines TRBV12-3 or TRBV12-4 with TRBJ1-2; weak D call: TRBD1 (5 bases). This CDR3 is built from 10 residues. V was pared by 5 bases and J by 14 bases, with 12 bases between. In nucleotides, the CDR3 is TGTGCCAGCAGTCAGGGAGACGTAACCTTC. It encodes CASSQGDVTF.

This clonotype was counted a few times. The rearrangement links TRBV5-5 to TRBJ2-2; D might be TRBD1 (5 bases). Germline V gives CDR1 SGHKS, CDR2 YYEKEE (reference sequence). This CDR3 is 14 amino acids long. V lost 8 bases and J 1 base, leaving 12 bases between the germline ends. The CDR3 DNA sequence: TGTGCCAGTGATGACAGCCTGAACACCGGGGAGCTGTTTTTT. It is translated as CASDDSLNTGELFF. The variable domain in full, with the rest retrieved from reference TRBV5-5 and TRBJ2-2, is DAGVTQSPTHLIKTRGQQVTLRCSPISGHKSVSWYQQVLGQGPQFIFQYYEKEERGRGNFPDRFSARQFPNYSSELNVNALLLGDSALYLCASDDSLNTGELFFGEGSRLTVL.

The DNA of the CDR3 is TGCGCCAGCAGCTTGATAGCGGAAGACACAGATACGCAGTATTTT. Protein sequence: CASSLIAEDTDTQYF. The chain joins TRBV5-1 to TRBJ2-3; a weak D match, TRBD2 (6 bases). CDR1 and CDR2 from the germline V gene are SGHRS and YFSETQ. Trimming removed 1 base from V and 2 bases from J, with 11 bases in between. The CDR3 sequence is 15 residues long.

The chain links TRBV20-1 to TRBJ2-7; 7 bases match TRBD2. Germline V gene data show CDR1 as DFQATT and CDR2 as SNEGSKA (reference sequence). The CDR3 covers 12 residues. V lost 0 bases and J lost 4; bases outside the gene matches: 0. The CDR3 coding sequence is TGCAGTGCTAGAGAGCGGGAGTACGAGCAGTACTTC. The encoded protein is CSAREREYEQYF.

This rearrangement joins TRBV7-2 to TRBJ2-7; the D is unclear. Germline assignment: CDR1 SGHTA and CDR2 FQGNSA. The CDR3 runs to 13 residues. V lost 5 bases, J lost 6 bases, and 14 bases lay in between. The CDR3 DNA is TGTGCCAGCAGCCCTCGTGACGTTTCCGAGCAGTACTTC. Protein sequence: CASSPRDVSEQYF.

The rearrangement joins TRBV29-1 to TRBJ2-1; D is ambiguous. Germline CDR1 and CDR2: SQVTM and ANQGSEA. The CDR3 length is 12 residues. The CDR3 nucleotides read TGCAGAGCTACTACAGATTACAATGAGCAGTTCTTC. It translates to CRATTDYNEQFF.

This clonotype was seen many times. This rearrangement joins TRBV18 to TRBJ2-1; D remains ambiguous. The CDR3 length is 14 residues. Germline V CDR1 and CDR2: KGHSH, LQKENI. Trimming shortened V by 3 bases and J by 8 bases, and 14 bases separated the two germline ends. The CDR3 bases are TGTGCCAGCTCACCCGGACGCGCCGGCGATGAGCAGTTCTTC. Amino acid sequence: CASSPGRAGDEQFF.

The J gene is TRBJ2-7, the V gene TRBV9; 8 nucleotides match TRBD2. Germline loops: CDR1 SGDLS, CDR2 YYNGEE. After removal of 2 bases from V and 6 bases from J, the junction contained 10 bases not matched to a gene. The CDR3 spans 15 residues. CDR3: CASSVGSGSPAEQYF. The CDR3 coding sequence is TGTGCCAGCAGCGTGGGGAGCGGGAGTCCTGCCGAGCAGTACTTC. Variable domain in full (rest from reference TRBV9 and TRBJ2-7): DSGVTQTPKHLITATGQRVTLRCSPRSGDLSVYWYQQSLDQGLQFLIQYYNGEERAKGNILERFSAQQFPDLHSELNLSSLELGDSALYFCASSVGSGSPAEQYFGPGTRLTVT.

This clonotype has ten or more counts. The chain employs TRBV5-1 and TRBJ2-7; 10 bases map to TRBD1. Per the germline V gene, CDR1 is SGHRS and CDR2 is YFSETQ. The length of the CDR3 is 14 residues. J lost 4 bases, V lost 4 bases, and 5 bases had no gene match. CDR3 nucleotides: TGCGCCAGCAGCCCCACGGGACAGGGGTACGAGCAGTACTTC. It specifies CASSPTGQGYEQYF.

This clonotype has at least ten counts. The V call is TRBV27, the J call TRBJ2-2, with D maybe TRBD2 (6 bases). The CDR3 totals 14 residues. Per germline, CDR1 MNHEY and CDR2 SMNVEV (reference sequence). The V and J ends lost 6 bases and 1 base respectively, with 9 bases between them. The CDR3: CASRSEGNTGELFF. As DNA, the CDR3 is TGTGCCAGCAGATCGGAGGGGAACACCGGGGAGCTGTTTTTT.

This clonotype has a count of ten or more. The DNA of the CDR3 is TGTGCCGCGAGCTCCTATAATTCACCCCTCCACTTT. Amino acid sequence: CAASSYNSPLHF. This chain links TRBV19 with TRBJ1-6, with D uncertain. The CDR3 is made up of 12 amino acids. V lost 11 bases to trimming and J lost 0 bases, with 5 bases between them. Germline-derived CDR1 and CDR2 are LNHDA and SQIVND (reference sequence).

This clonotype showed up many times. The rearrangement joins TRBV7-8 to TRBJ1-5; TRBD1 is a possible D gene (5 bases). Germline V lookup: CDR1 SGHVS, CDR2 FQNEAQ. This CDR3 has 13 amino acids. Trimming shortened V by 5 bases and J by 7 bases, and 12 bases separated the two germline ends. CDR3 nucleotide sequence: TGTGCCAGCAGCCCCCAGGGAGGGCAGCCCCAGCATTTT. Its protein product is CASSPQGGQPQHF. The complete variable domain, with remaining parts taken from reference TRBV7-8 and TRBJ1-5, reads GAGVSQSPRYKVAKRGQDVALRCDPISGHVSLFWYQQALGQGPEFLTYFQNEAQLDKSGLPSDRFFAERPEGSVSTLKIQRTQQEDSAVYLCASSPQGGQPQHFGDGTRLSIL.

The chain recombines TRBV21-1 with TRBJ2-7. TRBV21-1 constitutes a pseudogene. The CDR3 spans 17 residues. CDR3 amino acids: CASSNVQNDPRRYEQYF. CDR3 in DNA: TGTGCCAGCAGCAATGTTCAGAATGACCCACGACGCTACGAGCAGTACTTC.

The genes are TRBV11-2 and TRBJ2-3; TRBD2 agrees at 8 bases. With V trimmed by 7 bases and J by 8 bases, 14 bases remained unmatched. This CDR3 region has 15 residues. In germline, CDR1 is SGHAT, CDR2 FQNNGV. CDR3 loop: CASTKGGSGEVTQYF. In DNA, the CDR3 is TGTGCCAGCACCAAGGGGGGTAGCGGGGAAGTTACGCAGTATTTT.

J is TRBJ2-3 and V is TRBV11-1; 8 bases agree with TRBD2. CDR3 length: 18 amino acids. The ends lost 0 bases at V and 2 bases at J; junction bases unmatched: 10. The germline gives CDR1 SGHAT, CDR2 FQDESV (reference sequence). The CDR3 DNA reads as TGTGCCAGCAGCTTAGCCATAACTAGCGGTCTCTACACAGATACGCAGTATTTT. Its protein product is CASSLAITSGLYTDTQYF. Using reference TRBV11-1 and TRBJ2-3 for the parts outside the CDR3, the full variable domain is EAEVAQSPRYKITEKSQAVAFWCDPISGHATLYWYRQILGQGPELLVQFQDESVVDDSQLPKDRFSAERLKGVDSTLKIQPAELGDSAMYLCASSLAITSGLYTDTQYFGPGTRLTVL.

This clonotype was counted ten times or more. The rearrangement links TRBV29-1 to TRBJ1-2; D remains ambiguous. The CDR3 loop spans 18 amino acids. Trimming stripped 6 bases from V and 4 bases from J, with 30 bases between. Germline values: CDR1 SQVTM, CDR2 ANQGSEA. This CDR3 is CSVETNDGGVWGVYGYTF. The CDR3 region has the DNA TGCAGCGTCGAGACAAACGACGGCGGTGTGTGGGGAGTCTATGGCTACACCTTC.

This chain uses TRBV12-3 or TRBV12-4 with TRBJ1-5; 7 nucleotides align to TRBD1. The CDR3 loop spans 21 amino acids. The V segment lost 4 bases and the J segment 0 bases; nucleotides outside the gene matches: 21. The CDR3 spells CASSSGKSHGTEIHSNQPQHF. DNA for the CDR3: TGTGCCAGCAGTTCAGGGAAGAGTCACGGGACAGAAATTCATAGCAATCAGCCCCAGCATTTT.

This chain uses TRBV28 with TRBJ2-7, with TRBD2 matching 10 bases. V was pared by 6 bases and J by 7 bases, with 9 bases of the junction left unmatched. This CDR3 region has 14 residues. Germline CDR1 MDHEN, CDR2 SYDVKM. The CDR3 reads CASSTLAGSEEQYF. CDR3 sequence (DNA): TGTGCCAGCAGCACACTAGCGGGGTCTGAAGAGCAGTACTTC.

The V and J genes are TRBV12-3 or TRBV12-4 and TRBJ2-3; TRBD1 matches at 7 bases. Losses at the gene ends were 6 bases for V and 2 bases for J; bases not matched to a gene: 8. This CDR3 comprises 15 residues. The CDR3 DNA reads TGTGCCAGCAGAACCAGGGGGTCGTACACAGATACGCAGTATTTT. It codes for CASRTRGSYTDTQYF.

This sequence joins TRBV5-6 and TRBJ1-2, with a tentative D call TRBD1 (5 bases). The germline gives CDR1 SGHDT, CDR2 YYEEEE. Trimming stripped 1 base from V and 5 bases from J, with 12 bases between. CDR3 length: 14 amino acids. The CDR3 region has the DNA TGTGCCAGCAGCTTGAGGCAGGGAAGTTATGGCTACACCTTC. As protein: CASSLRQGSYGYTF.

This sequence joins TRBV4-2 and TRBJ2-7; D uncertain. The CDR3 covers 12 residues. V dropped 4 bases and J dropped 6 bases, with 10 bases sitting between them. The germline gives CDR1 LGHNA, CDR2 YNFKEQ. DNA for the CDR3: TGTGCCAGCAGCCCCAGCAGCGCCGAGCAGTACTTC. It encodes CASSPSSAEQYF.